The 19 T cell receptor beta chains in this list originate from one sample, sequenced in a study of T cells after yellow fever vaccination. From the 5' RACE reads, TCRdb called clonotypes with MiXCR, one entry per CDR3 protein. The table records around 15,000 distinct CDR3 sequences, about 4.1% of them present only once. The sequencing here drew on PBMCs, either bulk or a sorted T-cell subset (CD4+, CD8+, memory, or dextramer-sorted; not recorded which), taken 15 days after the yellow fever booster vaccination. The receptors come from a man aged 25 to 40 who received the YFV17D yellow fever vaccine.

This clonotype has a count of ten or more. This chain connects TRBV11-2 to TRBJ2-7; TRBD1 matches 7 bases. The junction had 5 bases not matched to a gene; V was cut back by 5 bases and J by 4 bases. Germline V lookup: CDR1 SGHAT, CDR2 FQNNGV. The CDR3 has 13 residues. The CDR3 loop reads CASSTGQRYEQYF. The CDR3 DNA sequence: TGTGCCAGCAGCACGGGACAGCGTTACGAGCAGTACTTC. The variable domain in full, completed from reference TRBV11-2 and TRBJ2-7, reads EAGVAQSPRYKIIEKRQSVAFWCNPISGHATLYWYQQILGQGPKLLIQFQNNGVVDDSQLPKDRFSAERLKGVDSTLKIQPAKLEDSAVYLCASSTGQRYEQYFGPGTRLTVT.

This clonotype was seen many times. V and J are TRBV9 and TRBJ2-3; weak D call: TRBD2 (6 bases). Trimming removed 2 bases at V and 4 bases at J, with 23 bases between. Per germline, CDR1 SGDLS and CDR2 YYNGEE. CDR3 length: 18 residues. The CDR3: CASSVGDSMGKGADTQYF. The CDR3 DNA follows: TGTGCCAGCAGCGTGGGGGACTCGATGGGGAAAGGGGCAGATACGCAGTATTTT. Drawing the rest from reference TRBV9 and TRBJ2-3, the complete variable domain is DSGVTQTPKHLITATGQRVTLRCSPRSGDLSVYWYQQSLDQGLQFLIQYYNGEERAKGNILERFSAQQFPDLHSELNLSSLELGDSALYFCASSVGDSMGKGADTQYFGPGTRLTVL.

This clonotype was counted between two and nine times. This chain links TRBV6-1 with TRBJ2-5; 10 bases fit TRBD1. Looked up from germline, CDR1 is MNHNS and CDR2 is SASEGT. The CDR3 consists of 14 residues. The V and J ends lost 7 bases and 3 bases, in that order; junction bases with no gene match: 5. In DNA, the CDR3 is TGTGCCAGCAAACCGGGACAGGGGAAAGAGACCCAGTACTTC. It is translated as CASKPGQGKETQYF.

The sample holds a few counts of this clonotype. This sequence joins TRBV7-2 and TRBJ2-6; tentative D call: TRBD1 (5 bases). CDR1 is SGHTA, CDR2 FQGNSA, per germline. The CDR3 runs 15 residues. The germline V and J ends were trimmed by 7 bases and 1 base, with 11 bases remaining between them. The CDR3 region is CASIPGLSGANVLTF. The CDR3 DNA sequence: TGTGCCAGCATCCCAGGGTTGTCTGGGGCCAACGTCCTGACTTTC.

This clonotype came up many times. The CDR3 is CAWSVPILAADNEQFF. The CDR3 DNA sequence: TGTGCCTGGAGTGTTCCAATACTAGCCGCGGACAATGAGCAGTTCTTC. This chain joins TRBV30 and TRBJ2-1, with TRBD2 as a possible D gene (6 bases). This CDR3 spans 16 amino acids. V was cut by 0 bases and J by 5 bases, with 17 bases left in between. Germline V gene data show CDR1 as GTSNPN and CDR2 as SVGIG (reference sequence).

This clonotype was counted at least ten times. The chain combines TRBV5-1 with TRBJ2-7; D is undetermined. This CDR3 comprises 11 residues. The germline V gene encodes CDR1 SGHRS and CDR2 YFSETQ. Trimming removed 5 bases at V and 7 bases at J, with 10 bases between. CDR3 region: CASRTSGEQYF. The CDR3 bases are TGCGCCAGCAGGACCTCCGGGGAGCAGTACTTC. The full variable domain, its missing parts supplied by reference TRBV5-1 and TRBJ2-7, is KAGVTQTPRYLIKTRGQQVTLSCSPISGHRSVSWYQQTPGQGLQFLFEYFSETQRNKGNFPGRFSGRQFSNSRSEMNVSTLELGDSALYLCASRTSGEQYFGPGTRLTVT.

This clonotype has only a few counts. V and J are TRBV27 and TRBJ2-3; D remains unclear. Germline CDR1 MNHEY, CDR2 SMNVEV (reference sequence). Trimming left V 7 bases short and J 3 bases short, with 11 bases between. CDR3 length: 13 residues. The CDR3 DNA sequence: TGTGCCAGCATATGGACCACGACAGATACGCAGTATTTT. Its protein is CASIWTTTDTQYF.

This clonotype is medium-sized in the sample. The genes are TRBV5-1 and TRBJ2-7, with 8 bases lining up with TRBD2. Trimming cost V 3 bases and J 2 bases; bases outside gene matches: 4. The CDR3 covers 14 residues. Germline values: CDR1 SGHRS, CDR2 YFSETQ. The CDR3 nucleotides read TGCGCCAGCAGCTCCGCTAGCGGGCCCTACGAGCAGTACTTC. Its protein is CASSSASGPYEQYF.

This clonotype came up many times. The chain has TRBV3-1 and TRBJ2-2; tentatively, D is TRBD2 (6 bases). The germline gives CDR1 LGHDT, CDR2 YNNKEL (reference sequence). V shed 2 bases and J shed 5 bases, with 9 bases lying between them. There are 14 residues in the CDR3. This chain's CDR3 is CASSQQTRTGELFF. DNA for the CDR3: TGTGCCAGCAGCCAACAGACTAGGACCGGGGAGCTGTTTTTT. The full variable domain, rest sourced from reference TRBV3-1 and TRBJ2-2, is DTAVSQTPKYLVTQMGNDKSIKCEQNLGHDTMYWYKQDSKKFLKIMFSYNNKELIINETVPNRFSPKSPDKAHLNLHINSLELGDSAVYFCASSQQTRTGELFFGEGSRLTVL.

This clonotype came up many times. The genes are TRBV11-2 and TRBJ2-6; D perhaps matches TRBD1 (5 bases). V was cut by 6 bases and J by 0 bases, with 15 bases left in between. Germline loops: CDR1 SGHAT, CDR2 FQNNGV. The CDR3 is 17 amino acids. CDR3 in amino acids: CASSLPDRPSGANVLTF. The CDR3 DNA follows: TGTGCCAGCAGTCTTCCCGACAGACCCTCTGGGGCCAACGTCCTGACTTTC.

Ten or more counts support this clonotype. V and J are TRBV10-1 and TRBJ1-2; unclear D gene. Germline V gives CDR1 WNHNN, CDR2 SYGVQD (reference sequence). With 4 bases removed from V and 0 bases from J, the gap between germline ends came to 6 bases. There are 13 residues in the CDR3. The CDR3 bases are TGCGCCAGCAGTGTTGGGTCTAACTATGGCTACACCTTC. Residues: CASSVGSNYGYTF.

This clonotype is categorized as medium-sized. The V gene is TRBV7-2, the J gene TRBJ2-1; no definite D call. Looked up from germline, CDR1 is SGHTA and CDR2 is FQGNSA. This CDR3 has 14 amino acids. V lost 1 base and J lost 5, with 9 bases in between. CDR3 sequence reads: CASSLVAFNNEQFF. The CDR3 nucleotides read TGTGCCAGCAGCTTAGTTGCCTTTAACAATGAGCAGTTCTTC.

This clonotype was seen a few times. Written as DNA, the CDR3 is TGTGCCTGGAGTGGAACCGGACAGGAGATCCAGCCCCAGCATTTT. Translation gives CAWSGTGQEIQPQHF. The V and J genes are TRBV30 and TRBJ1-5; 7 bases line up with TRBD1. The junction had 10 bases not matched to a gene; V was cut back by 1 base and J by 7 bases. This CDR3 is built from 15 residues. Germline assignment: CDR1 GTSNPN and CDR2 SVGIG (reference sequence). Full variable domain (outside the CDR3, taken from reference TRBV30 and TRBJ1-5): SQTIHQWPATLVQPVGSPLSLECTVEGTSNPNLYWYRQAAGRGLQLLFYSVGIGQISSEVPQNLSASRPQDRQFILSSKKLLLSDSGFYLCAWSGTGQEIQPQHFGDGTRLSIL.

In its sample, this clonotype was seen many times. The rearrangement links TRBV5-4 to TRBJ1-5, with D maybe TRBD1 (5 bases). CDR1 and CDR2 from the germline V gene are SGHNT and YYREEE (reference sequence). Trimming took off 1 base at V and 8 bases at J, with 10 bases between the two ends. The CDR3 is 13 residues long. Here the CDR3 reads CASSLTGEEPQHF. In DNA form, the CDR3 reads TGTGCCAGCAGCTTGACAGGAGAAGAGCCCCAGCATTTT. The whole variable domain, remainder taken from reference TRBV5-4 and TRBJ1-5, is ETGVTQSPTHLIKTRGQQVTLRCSSQSGHNTVSWYQQALGQGPQFIFQYYREEENGRGNFPPRFSGLQFPNYSSELNVNALELDDSALYLCASSLTGEEPQHFGDGTRLSIL.

This clonotype came up many times. V gene TRBV5-1 combines with J gene TRBJ2-3, with D possibly being TRBD2 (6 bases). CDR3 length: 15 residues. Germline CDR1 is SGHRS and CDR2 is YFSETQ. Deletions cut 3 bases from V and 3 bases from J, with 14 bases between. DNA of the CDR3: TGCGCCAGCAGCTCGGCGGGGTATGGTACAGATACGCAGTATTTT. Translating gives CASSSAGYGTDTQYF. The complete variable domain, with remaining parts taken from reference TRBV5-1 and TRBJ2-3, reads KAGVTQTPRYLIKTRGQQVTLSCSPISGHRSVSWYQQTPGQGLQFLFEYFSETQRNKGNFPGRFSGRQFSNSRSEMNVSTLELGDSALYLCASSSAGYGTDTQYFGPGTRLTVL.

Ten or more counts support this clonotype. J is TRBJ2-2 and V is TRBV4-3; 7 nucleotides agree with TRBD1. Losses at the gene ends were 3 bases for V and 1 base for J; bases not matched to a gene: 8. The CDR3 is 17 amino acids. Germline V gene data show CDR1 as LGHNA and CDR2 as YSLEER. DNA of the CDR3: TGCGCCAGCAGCCATGACGACGGGACAGAGAACACCGGGGAGCTGTTTTTT. It is translated as CASSHDDGTENTGELFF.

This clonotype was observed many times. The gene calls are TRBV7-8 and TRBJ2-3; either TRBD1 or TRBD2 may supply D (5 bases each). Trimming took 1 base from V and 6 from J, leaving 8 bases between them. The germline V gene encodes CDR1 SGHVS and CDR2 FQNEAQ. The CDR3 length is 13 residues. The CDR3 coding sequence is TGTGCCAGCAGCTTAGGGGGGATGGATACGCAGTATTTT. It codes for CASSLGGMDTQYF.

This clonotype was seen at least ten times. V and J are TRBV2 and TRBJ2-1; 8 bases are shared with TRBD2. CDR1 is SNHLY, CDR2 FYNNEI, per germline. The CDR3 loop spans 13 amino acids. J gave up 10 bases and V 6 bases, and 8 bases lay outside the gene matches. This CDR3 is CASRLAALVEQFF. The CDR3 DNA sequence: TGTGCCAGCAGACTAGCGGCTCTCGTGGAGCAGTTCTTC.

This clonotype is medium-sized. This rearrangement joins TRBV23-1 to TRBJ2-5; TRBD1 is a possible D gene (5 bases). TRBV23-1 is classed as an ORF, of uncertain function. Trimming removed 8 bases at V and 2 bases at J, with 12 bases between. The CDR3 is 13 amino acids. CDR3 loop: CASLDSNQETQYF. In DNA, the CDR3 is TGCGCCAGCCTCGACAGCAATCAAGAGACCCAGTACTTC.